A single sample is the source of the 15 T cell receptor beta chains below, sequenced in a study of blood T cell repertoires in COVID-19. Libraries were prepared by immunoSEQ multiplex PCR; TCRdb keeps only in-frame clonotypes and omits some of them. The sample carries about 290,000 clones, 85% recorded once. The sequenced sample was peripheral blood. Source of these receptors: a woman in her 50s with active or convalescent COVID-19.

This chain connects TRBV2 to TRBJ2-7; 7 bases map to TRBD2. Germline CDR1 and CDR2: SNHLY and FYNNEI. V lost 2 bases to trimming and J lost 6 bases; unmatched junction nucleotides: 10. The CDR3 loop spans 15 amino acids. CDR3 in amino acids: CASSEWGGGLGEQYF. The CDR3 nucleotides read TGTGCCAGCAGTGAATGGGGGGGAGGACTGGGCGAGCAGTACTTC.

This chain connects TRBV18 to TRBJ2-3, with D maybe TRBD2 (6 bases). This CDR3 comprises 13 residues. V gave up 2 bases and J gave up 9 bases, with 12 bases separating them. Germline V gene data show CDR1 as KGHSH and CDR2 as LQKENI. The CDR3 bases are TGTGCCAGCTCACCAGGGACTCGCTACACGCAGTATTTT. It codes for CASSPGTRYTQYF.

The chain combines TRBV12-3 or TRBV12-4 with TRBJ1-6; D unresolved. CDR3 size: 13 residues. Trimming removed 6 bases at V and 9 bases at J, with 12 bases between. DNA for the CDR3: TGTGCCAGCAGGACGTCGGAGGCTTCACCCCTCCACTTT. As protein: CASRTSEASPLHF.

The V gene is TRBV3-1 (or the pseudogene TRBV3-2), the J gene TRBJ2-1; a possible D gene is TRBD1 (5 bases). The ends were cut back, 3 bases at V and 6 bases at J, with 15 bases in the middle. CDR1 is LGHDT, CDR2 YNNKEL, per germline (reference sequence). The CDR3 sequence is 15 residues long. Here the CDR3 DNA reads TGTGCCAGCAGCCATTCCCTGACAGCGCTCAATGAGCAGTTCTTC. This gives the protein CASSHSLTALNEQFF.

The CDR3 DNA sequence: TGTGCCAGCAGTGAAACCCATGCAGCGGTCTACGAGCAGTACTTC. Amino acid sequence: CASSETHAAVYEQYF. The rearrangement joins TRBV6-1 to TRBJ2-7; TRBD2 is a possible D gene (5 bases). Germline V gene data show CDR1 as MNHNS and CDR2 as SASEGT. This CDR3 region has 15 residues. V was cut by 2 bases and J by 3 bases, with 14 bases left in between.

The chain combines TRBV28 with TRBJ2-1, with D tentatively TRBD2 (5 bases). This CDR3 has 16 residues. The ends were cut back, 5 bases at V and 6 bases at J, with 20 bases in the middle. CDR1 is MDHEN, CDR2 SYDVKM, per germline. CDR3 loop: CASSTHEGGVGNEQFF. In DNA form, the CDR3 reads TGTGCCAGCAGTACCCATGAGGGTGGGGTTGGCAATGAGCAGTTCTTC.

V gene TRBV7-2 combines with J gene TRBJ2-2; a weak D match, TRBD1 (6 bases). Germline V gene sequence: CDR1 SGHTA, CDR2 FQGNSA. The V end lost 4 bases, the J end lost 5 bases, and 14 bases lay between the germline ends. The CDR3 totals 15 residues. CDR3 nucleotides: TGTGCCAGCAGCTACAACCCTACAGGGACCGGGGAGCTGTTTTTT. Translated: CASSYNPTGTGELFF.

This chain connects TRBV10-2 to TRBJ1-1; TRBD1 agrees at 8 bases. The length of the CDR3 is 14 residues. The V and J ends lost 6 bases and 5 bases, in that order; junction bases with no gene match: 8. CDR1 and CDR2 (germline): WSHSY, SAAADI. CDR3 loop: CASSAAGGQTEAFF. The CDR3 DNA reads TGCGCCAGCAGCGCCGCAGGGGGCCAAACTGAAGCTTTCTTT.

This clone has just a few counts. The chain carries TRBV11-3 and TRBJ2-1; D unclear. Germline values: CDR1 SGHNT, CDR2 YENEEA. There are 12 residues in the CDR3. Trimming took off 1 base at V and 13 bases at J, with 11 bases between the two ends. The CDR3 DNA reads as TGTGCCAGCAGCTTAGGACGGCAGGCCCAGTTCTTC. Its translation is CASSLGRQAQFF.

This chain uses TRBV7-3 with TRBJ2-1; 10 bases are a match to TRBD2. The V segment lost 6 bases and the J segment 6 bases; nucleotides outside the gene matches: 8. The CDR3 runs 15 residues. In germline, CDR1 is SGHTA, CDR2 FQGTGA. As DNA, the CDR3 is TGTGCCAGCAGGTTGGGACTAGCGATGAGCAATGAGCAGTTCTTC. Protein: CASRLGLAMSNEQFF.

The V and J genes are TRBV19 and TRBJ2-7; TRBD1 agrees at 11 bases. J was trimmed by 2 bases and V by 1 base; bases with no gene match: 1. Germline CDR1 and CDR2: LNHDA and SQIVND (reference sequence). This CDR3 contains 15 residues. CDR3 nucleotides: TGTGCCAGTAGTATAGCGGGACAGGGGGCCTACGAGCAGTACTTC. This translates into CASSIAGQGAYEQYF.

This clone was seen more than once but under ten times. CDR3 bases: TGTGCCAGTAGTATAGCGGTCGGGTCCCAATCCCCAGATACGCAGTATTTT. Translating gives CASSIAVGSQSPDTQYF. The V call is TRBV19, the J call TRBJ2-3; D gene ambiguous. Trimming took 1 base from V and 4 from J, leaving 18 bases between them. CDR3 length: 17 amino acids. Germline assignment: CDR1 LNHDA and CDR2 SQIVND (reference sequence). The full variable domain, with the rest looked up from reference TRBV19 and TRBJ2-3, is DGGITQSPKYLFRKEGQNVTLSCEQNLNHDAMYWYRQDPGQGLRLIYYSQIVNDFQKGDIAEGYSVSREKKESFPLTVTSAQKNPTAFYLCASSIAVGSQSPDTQYFGPGTRLTVL.

V is TRBV18 and J is TRBJ1-2; tentatively, D is TRBD1 (6 bases). Germline loops: CDR1 KGHSH, CDR2 LQKENI. The V gene lost 5 bases and the J gene lost 7 bases, with 14 bases spanning the gap. This CDR3 is 13 amino acids long. In nucleotides, the CDR3 is TGTGCCAGCTCAACTAAGGGGGATGGTGGCTACACCTTC. The encoded protein is CASSTKGDGGYTF.

This chain uses TRBV30 with TRBJ2-1; TRBD2 agrees at 13 bases. Per germline, CDR1 GTSNPN and CDR2 SVGIG (reference sequence). The CDR3 is 14 amino acids. The J segment lost 6 bases and the V segment lost 4 bases, leaving 3 bases of the junction unmatched. CDR3 coding DNA: TGTGCCTGGACCGGGACTAGCGGGATCAATGAGCAGTTCTTC. This translates into CAWTGTSGINEQFF. The entire variable domain, with the rest obtained from reference TRBV30 and TRBJ2-1, is as follows: SQTIHQWPATLVQPVGSPLSLECTVEGTSNPNLYWYRQAAGRGLQLLFYSVGIGQISSEVPQNLSASRPQDRQFILSSKKLLLSDSGFYLCAWTGTSGINEQFFGPGTRLTVL.

V and J are TRBV10-3 and TRBJ2-5, with D tentatively TRBD1 (6 bases). Between the trimmed V and J ends, which lost 6 bases and 3 bases, there was a span of 17 bases. CDR1 and CDR2 (germline): ENHRY, SYGVKD. This CDR3 comprises 15 residues. The CDR3 sequence is CAISRSRGTEETQYF. The CDR3 nucleotides are TGTGCCATCAGCCGATCCAGGGGCACCGAAGAGACCCAGTACTTC.